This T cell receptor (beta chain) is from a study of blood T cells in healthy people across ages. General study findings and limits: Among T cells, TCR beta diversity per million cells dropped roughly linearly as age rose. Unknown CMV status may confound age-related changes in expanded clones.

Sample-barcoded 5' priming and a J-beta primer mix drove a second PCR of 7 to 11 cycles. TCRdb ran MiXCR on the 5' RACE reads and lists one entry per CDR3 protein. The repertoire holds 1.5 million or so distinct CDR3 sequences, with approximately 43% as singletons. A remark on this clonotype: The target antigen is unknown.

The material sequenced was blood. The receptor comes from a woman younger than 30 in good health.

CDR3 sequence reads: CSASEVNQPQHF. The CDR3 nucleotides are TGCAGTGCTAGTGAAGTGAATCAGCCCCAGCATTTT. The chain links TRBV20-1 to TRBJ1-5; D is undetermined. The V gene's germline CDR1 is DFQATT and CDR2 SNEGSKA (reference sequence). The CDR3 runs 12 residues. V was cut by 3 bases and J by 4 bases, with 7 bases left in between.